The 19 T cell receptor beta chains in this list originate from one sample, sequenced in a study of shared clonotypes between healthy human individuals. Some clones are missing from TCRdb's copy, which holds only in-frame ones; the method was immunoSEQ multiplex PCR. The table lists around 2.1 million clones, more than 90% of them singletons. Sequenced: naive CD4+ T cells sorted from blood. Sample subset: CD45RA+ positively selected. The receptors derive from a man aged 18 to 30 in good health.

The CDR3 DNA follows: TGTGCCAGCAGGACTCCAGGGTTCATGGGTGGCTACACCTTC. Residues: CASRTPGFMGGYTF. V and J are TRBV7-9 and TRBJ1-2; weak D call: TRBD1 (5 bases). CDR1 is SEHNR and CDR2 is FQNEAQ in the germline V gene (reference sequence). The CDR3 spans 14 residues. Trimming took 6 bases from V and 7 from J, leaving 18 bases between them. Full variable domain (outside the CDR3, taken from reference TRBV7-9 and TRBJ1-2): DTGVSQNPRHKITKRGQNVTFRCDPISEHNRLYWYRQTLGQGPEFLTYFQNEAQLEKSRLLSDRFSAERPKGSFSTLEIQRTEQGDSAMYLCASRTPGFMGGYTFGSGTRLTVV.

This rearrangement joins TRBV7-9 to TRBJ2-7; D might be TRBD1 (5 bases). CDR1 is SEHNR, CDR2 FQNEAQ, per germline (reference sequence). This CDR3 comprises 14 residues. V lost 1 base and J 7 bases, leaving 14 bases between the germline ends. CDR3 residues: CASSLGVGATEQYF. Written as DNA, the CDR3 is TGTGCCAGCAGCTTAGGGGTAGGGGCGACAGAGCAGTACTTC.

This chain joins TRBV11-2 and TRBJ1-4; 7 bases line up with TRBD1. The CDR3 sequence is 15 residues long. Germline values: CDR1 SGHAT, CDR2 FQNNGV. After removal of 1 base from V and 7 bases from J, the junction contained 6 bases not matched to a gene. CDR3 DNA sequence: TGTGCCAGCAGCTTAGTACGAGGGGGCGGTGAAAAACTGTTTTTT. Its protein is CASSLVRGGGEKLFF. Full variable domain (outside the CDR3, taken from reference TRBV11-2 and TRBJ1-4): EAGVAQSPRYKIIEKRQSVAFWCNPISGHATLYWYQQILGQGPKLLIQFQNNGVVDDSQLPKDRFSAERLKGVDSTLKIQPAKLEDSAVYLCASSLVRGGGEKLFFGSGTQLSVL.

J is TRBJ1-4 and V is TRBV28, with 7 bases that match TRBD1. This CDR3 region has 15 residues. CDR1 is MDHEN and CDR2 is SYDVKM in the germline V gene. V dropped 5 bases and J dropped 3; count of bases not matched to a gene: 6. Here the CDR3 DNA reads TGTGCCAGCAGTATAGGGGGCGCGGCTAATGAAAAACTGTTTTTT. Protein: CASSIGGAANEKLFF.

The chain employs TRBV7-3 and TRBJ1-5, with D perhaps matching TRBD1 (5 bases). Trimming removed 8 bases at V and 7 bases at J, with 15 bases between. The CDR3 contains 13 residues. Germline V CDR1 and CDR2: SGHTA, FQGTGA. CDR3 loop: CASETRGGQPQHF. CDR3 in DNA: TGTGCCAGCGAGACTAGGGGCGGGCAGCCCCAGCATTTT.

DNA for the CDR3: TGTGCCAGCAACCCGGGACTAGCCGCAACCGGGGAGCTGTTTTTT. Translating it yields CASNPGLAATGELFF. The chain uses TRBV6-5 and TRBJ2-2; 9 nucleotides agree with TRBD2. This CDR3 is 15 amino acids long. J was trimmed by 5 bases and V by 7 bases; bases with no gene match: 8. Germline V gene lookup returns CDR1 MNHEY and CDR2 SVGAGI.

This chain connects TRBV5-1 to TRBJ2-1, with 7 bases fitting TRBD1. The CDR3 contains 16 residues. V lost 4 bases, J lost 4 bases, and 11 bases stayed unmatched. Germline CDR1 reads SGHRS; CDR2 reads YFSETQ. The CDR3 DNA reads as TGCGCCAGCAGCCCTATCGCCGGGACAGTTTACAATGAGCAGTTCTTC. As protein: CASSPIAGTVYNEQFF.

The CDR3 protein is CARSSRHYEQYF. The CDR3 nucleotides read TGTGCCAGAAGCTCCAGACACTACGAGCAGTACTTC. The V gene is TRBV5-3, the J gene TRBJ2-7; D call uncertain. TRBV5-3 is sorted into the ORF group, with uncertain function. The CDR3 is 12 amino acids. V was shortened by 3 bases and J by 3 bases, with 7 bases between the two germline ends.

This chain connects TRBV19 to TRBJ2-7; TRBD2 agrees at 7 bases. J gave up 6 bases and V 3 bases, and 8 bases lay outside the gene matches. CDR3 length: 14 residues. Germline V lookup: CDR1 LNHDA, CDR2 SQIVND (reference sequence). CDR3 DNA sequence: TGTGCCAGTAGTATTGGGGGGGATATCTCCGAGCAGTACTTC. Translating it yields CASSIGGDISEQYF.

V usage is TRBV7-9 and J usage is TRBJ2-7, with D unresolved. From germline, CDR1 is SEHNR and CDR2 FQNEAQ (reference sequence). V was shortened by 0 bases and J by 9 bases, with 21 bases between the two germline ends. This CDR3 is 16 amino acids long. As DNA, the CDR3 is TGTGCCAGCAGCTTAGCCCTACGCCTTACACCCGGTGGGCAGTACTTC. Translated, it gives CASSLALRLTPGGQYF.

The gene calls are TRBV18 and TRBJ1-3; 8 bases align to TRBD1. The V gene's germline CDR1 is KGHSH and CDR2 LQKENI. The CDR3 contains 16 residues. V was pared by 4 bases and J by 0 bases, with 5 bases of the junction left unmatched. CDR3: CASSQTGVGSGNTIYF. DNA for the CDR3: TGTGCCAGCTCACAGACAGGGGTCGGCTCTGGAAACACCATATATTTT.

The genes are TRBV2 and TRBJ1-6; D is possibly TRBD1 (5 bases). V shed 8 bases and J shed 6 bases, with 14 bases lying between them. Germline V gives CDR1 SNHLY, CDR2 FYNNEI. This CDR3 is 14 amino acids long. The CDR3 is CASSYSGLNSPLHF. CDR3 bases: TGTGCCAGCTCTTATTCGGGGCTTAATTCACCCCTCCACTTT.

CDR3 sequence (DNA): TGTGCCAGCAGTTCGATACCACTAATGGGAAAACTGTTTTTT. Translation gives CASSSIPLMGKLFF. The V call is TRBV6-6, the J call TRBJ1-4, with D hard to call. This CDR3 is 14 amino acids long. In germline, CDR1 is MNHNY, CDR2 SVGAGI (reference sequence). V shed 4 bases and J shed 10 bases, with 16 bases lying between them.

The chain recombines TRBV10-3 with TRBJ1-5; D gene ambiguous. Germline assignment: CDR1 ENHRY and CDR2 SYGVKD. V was clipped by 0 bases and J by 3 bases, with 6 bases between them. This CDR3 is built from 14 residues. The CDR3: CAISESSNNQPQHF. CDR3 bases: TGTGCCATCAGTGAGTCGTCAAACAATCAGCCCCAGCATTTT.

The chain couples TRBV28 to TRBJ1-4; 7 bases map to TRBD1. Trimming took 7 bases from V and 4 from J; bases not matched to a gene: 12. Germline V gene sequence: CDR1 MDHEN, CDR2 SYDVKM. There are 16 residues in the CDR3. The CDR3 DNA reads as TGTGCCAGCACCGTAGGGAGGGGGCGGGGTAATGAAAAACTGTTTTTT. It specifies CASTVGRGRGNEKLFF.

The chain combines TRBV7-2 with TRBJ2-7; no firm D call. The germline V gene has CDR1 SGHTA and CDR2 FQGNSA. The germline V and J ends were trimmed by 5 bases and 2 bases, with 10 bases remaining between them. The CDR3 spans 13 residues. As DNA, the CDR3 is TGTGCCAGCAGCCACCAGGTACCCTACGAGCAGTACTTC. The encoded protein is CASSHQVPYEQYF.

The chain uses TRBV5-1 and TRBJ1-6; D might be TRBD1 (5 bases). V lost 0 bases to trimming and J lost 7 bases, with 26 bases between them. The CDR3 consists of 20 residues. Germline CDR1 and CDR2: SGHRS and YFSETQ. In nucleotides, the CDR3 is TGCGCCAGCAGCTTGGGCATTGGCCTGACGGGACGGTACCGAAATTCACCCCTCCACTTT. Its translation: CASSLGIGLTGRYRNSPLHF.

CDR3 loop: CAWTQGYEQYF. The CDR3 nucleotides read TGTGCCTGGACTCAGGGGTACGAGCAGTACTTC. The rearrangement uses TRBV30 and TRBJ2-7; tentative D call: TRBD1 (6 bases). Deletions cut 4 bases from V and 4 bases from J, with 8 bases between. Germline CDR1 GTSNPN, CDR2 SVGIG (reference sequence). CDR3 length equals 11 residues.

The chain employs TRBV2 and TRBJ1-4, with unresolved D. V lost 8 bases and J lost 8, with 15 bases in between. Germline-derived CDR1 and CDR2 are SNHLY and FYNNEI. The CDR3 is made up of 13 amino acids. DNA of the CDR3: TGTGCCAGCGGCCAGAAGGGTAACGAAAAACTGTTTTTT. Residues: CASGQKGNEKLFF.